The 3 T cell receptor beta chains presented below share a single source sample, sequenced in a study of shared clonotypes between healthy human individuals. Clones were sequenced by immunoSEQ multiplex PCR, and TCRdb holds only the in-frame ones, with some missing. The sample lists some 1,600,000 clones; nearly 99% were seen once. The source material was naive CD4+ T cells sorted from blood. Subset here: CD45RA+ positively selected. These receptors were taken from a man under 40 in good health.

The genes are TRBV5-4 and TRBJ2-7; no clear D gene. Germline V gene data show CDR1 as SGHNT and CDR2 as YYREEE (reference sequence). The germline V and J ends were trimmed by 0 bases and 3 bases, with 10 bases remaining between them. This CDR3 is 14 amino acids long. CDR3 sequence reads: CASSLVGSYYEQYF. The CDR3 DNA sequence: TGTGCCAGCAGCTTGGTTGGCAGTTACTACGAGCAGTACTTC.

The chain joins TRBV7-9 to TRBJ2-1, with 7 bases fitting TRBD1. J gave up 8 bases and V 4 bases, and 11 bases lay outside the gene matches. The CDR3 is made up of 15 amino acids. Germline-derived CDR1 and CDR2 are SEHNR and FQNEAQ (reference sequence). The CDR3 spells CASSSSQGPRDEQFF. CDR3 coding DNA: TGTGCCAGCAGCTCATCACAGGGGCCCAGGGATGAGCAGTTCTTC.

The CDR3 DNA reads as TGTGCCAGCAGCTCCGCTTCGAACACTGAAGCTTTCTTT. This translates into CASSSASNTEAFF. The chain is built from TRBV11-2 and TRBJ1-1; no clear D. Germline V CDR1 and CDR2: SGHAT, FQNNGV. The CDR3 is made up of 13 amino acids. V was clipped by 4 bases and J by 1 base, with 7 bases between them.